The source of this TCR beta chain is a study of cytomegalovirus exposure and HLA in healthy donors. Across the whole study: In an early release, HLA-typed donors contributed tens of millions of unique TCR sequences. Study results and limitations: Later on, an analysis showed TCR association rates differing by HLA locus, with DRB1 the most and HLA-C the fewest.

The ends lost 0 bases at V and 4 bases at J; junction bases unmatched: 5. Per the germline V gene, CDR1 is KGHSH and CDR2 is LQKENI. This CDR3 is 16 amino acids long. About this clone: Its antigen is unknown.

Primers: 60 Vbeta forward and 13 Jbeta reverse. Produced via immunoSEQ multiplex PCR; TCRdb's table is partial and in-frame only. The repertoire holds 45,000 to 75,000 clones, with roughly 70% as singletons. The chain recombines TRBV18 with TRBJ2-3; 9 bases are a match to TRBD1. The specimen sequenced was PBMCs. This clonotype originated in a woman aged 60 to 75 in good health and CMV-seropositive. The CDR3 loop reads CASSPPGTGSADTQYF. The CDR3, as DNA: TGTGCCAGCTCACCACCGGGGACAGGGAGCGCAGATACGCAGTATTTT.